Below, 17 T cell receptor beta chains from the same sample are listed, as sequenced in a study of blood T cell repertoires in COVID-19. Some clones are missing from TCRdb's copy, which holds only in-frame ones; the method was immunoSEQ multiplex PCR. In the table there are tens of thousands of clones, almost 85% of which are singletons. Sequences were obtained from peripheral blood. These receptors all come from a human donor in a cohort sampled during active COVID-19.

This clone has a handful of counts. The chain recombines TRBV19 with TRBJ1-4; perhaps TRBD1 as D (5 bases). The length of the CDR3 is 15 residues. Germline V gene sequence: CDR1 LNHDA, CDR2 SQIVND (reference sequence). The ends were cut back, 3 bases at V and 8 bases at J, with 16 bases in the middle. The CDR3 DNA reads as TGTGCCAGTAGTATCTTCGGGGGGGATGGAGAAAAACTGTTTTTT. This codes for CASSIFGGDGEKLFF.

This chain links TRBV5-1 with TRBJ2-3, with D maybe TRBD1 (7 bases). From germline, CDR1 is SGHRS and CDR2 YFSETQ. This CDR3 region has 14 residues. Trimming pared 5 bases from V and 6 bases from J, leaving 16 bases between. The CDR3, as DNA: TGCGCCAGCAGTCAGGGGGGAGACATTGATACGCAGTATTTT. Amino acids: CASSQGGDIDTQYF.

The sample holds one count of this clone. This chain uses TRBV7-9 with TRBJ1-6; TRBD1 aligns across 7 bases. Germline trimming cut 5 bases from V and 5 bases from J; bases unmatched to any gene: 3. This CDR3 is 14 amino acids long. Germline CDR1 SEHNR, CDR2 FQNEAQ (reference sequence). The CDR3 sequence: CASSHGTDNSPLHF. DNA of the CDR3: TGTGCCAGCAGCCACGGGACAGATAATTCACCCCTCCACTTT.

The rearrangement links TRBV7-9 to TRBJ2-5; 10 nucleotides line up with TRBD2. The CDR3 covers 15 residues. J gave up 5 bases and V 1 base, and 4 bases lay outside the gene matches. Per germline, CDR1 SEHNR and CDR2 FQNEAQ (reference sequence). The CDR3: CASSLVLAGVETQYF. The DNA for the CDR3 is TGTGCCAGCAGCTTAGTTCTAGCGGGGGTGGAGACCCAGTACTTC.

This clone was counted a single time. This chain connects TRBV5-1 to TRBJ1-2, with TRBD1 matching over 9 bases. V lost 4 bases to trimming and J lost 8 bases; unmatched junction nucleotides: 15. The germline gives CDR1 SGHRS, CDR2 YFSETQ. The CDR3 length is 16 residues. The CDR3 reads CASSRTGEIGVEGYTF. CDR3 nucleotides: TGCGCCAGCAGCCGGACAGGGGAGATTGGGGTAGAGGGCTACACCTTC.

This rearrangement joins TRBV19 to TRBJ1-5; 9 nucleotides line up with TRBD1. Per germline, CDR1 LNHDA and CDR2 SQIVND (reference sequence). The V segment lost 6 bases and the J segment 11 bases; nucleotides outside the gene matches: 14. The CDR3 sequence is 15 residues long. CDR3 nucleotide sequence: TGTGCCAGTAGCTCCGCTGGGACAGGGTTAAGGGCCCAGCATTTT. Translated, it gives CASSSAGTGLRAQHF.

The CDR3 reads CASSVDLAGSSYEQYF. The CDR3 nucleotides are TGTGCCAGCAGTGTGGATCTAGCGGGGAGCTCCTACGAGCAGTACTTC. V and J are TRBV2 and TRBJ2-7, with 9 bases matching TRBD2. CDR1 is SNHLY, CDR2 FYNNEI, per germline. The CDR3 consists of 16 residues. Trimming cost V 4 bases and J 0 bases; bases outside gene matches: 7.

The CDR3 reads CASSPRDRNTGELFF. The CDR3 DNA sequence: TGTGCCAGCAGCCCCCGGGACAGGAACACCGGGGAGCTGTTTTTT. The chain has TRBV7-6 and TRBJ2-2; 7 positions match TRBD1. V shed 5 bases, J shed 1 base, and the junction held 4 bases outside the gene matches. Germline lookup yields CDR1 SGHVS and CDR2 FNYEAQ. The CDR3 runs 15 residues.

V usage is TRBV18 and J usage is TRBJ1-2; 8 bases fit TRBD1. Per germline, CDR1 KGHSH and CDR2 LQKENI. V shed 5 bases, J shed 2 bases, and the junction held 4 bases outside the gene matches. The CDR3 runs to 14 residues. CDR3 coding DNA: TGTGCCAGCTCAGCGACAGGGGCGAACTATGGCTACACCTTC. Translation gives CASSATGANYGYTF.

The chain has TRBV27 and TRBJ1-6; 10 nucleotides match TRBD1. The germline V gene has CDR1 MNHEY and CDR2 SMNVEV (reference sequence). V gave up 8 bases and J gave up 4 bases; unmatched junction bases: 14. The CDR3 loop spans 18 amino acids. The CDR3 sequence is CASQDRGYQSAYNSPLHF. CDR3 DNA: TGTGCCAGCCAGGACAGGGGGTACCAGTCCGCGTATAATTCACCCCTCCACTTT.

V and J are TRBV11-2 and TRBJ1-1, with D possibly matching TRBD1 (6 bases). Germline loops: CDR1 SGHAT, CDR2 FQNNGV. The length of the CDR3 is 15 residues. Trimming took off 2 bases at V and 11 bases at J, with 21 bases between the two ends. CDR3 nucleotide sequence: TGTGCCAGCAGCTTACCTTCAGGGGACGCCACTCGGGCTTTCTTT. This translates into CASSLPSGDATRAFF.

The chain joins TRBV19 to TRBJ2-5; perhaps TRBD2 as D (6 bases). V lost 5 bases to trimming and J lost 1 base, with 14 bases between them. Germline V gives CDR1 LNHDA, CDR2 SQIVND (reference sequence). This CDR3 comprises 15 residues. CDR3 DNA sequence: TGTGCCAGTAGTTGGCTGCGGGGTAGCCAAGAGACCCAGTACTTC. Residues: CASSWLRGSQETQYF.

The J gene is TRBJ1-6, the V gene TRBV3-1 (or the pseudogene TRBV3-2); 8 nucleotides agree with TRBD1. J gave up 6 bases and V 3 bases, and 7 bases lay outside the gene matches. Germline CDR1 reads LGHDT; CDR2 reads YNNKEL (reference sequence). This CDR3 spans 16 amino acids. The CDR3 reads CASSQMSGGGNSPLHF. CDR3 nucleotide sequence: TGTGCCAGCAGCCAGATGTCAGGGGGCGGTAATTCACCCCTCCACTTT.

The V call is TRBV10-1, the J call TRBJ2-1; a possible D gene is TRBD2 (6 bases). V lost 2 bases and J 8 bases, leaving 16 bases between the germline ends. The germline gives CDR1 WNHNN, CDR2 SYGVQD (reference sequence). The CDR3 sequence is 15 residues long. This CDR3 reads CASSEGGQAGDEQFF. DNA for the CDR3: TGCGCCAGCAGTGAGGGAGGGCAGGCCGGTGATGAGCAGTTCTTC.

The CDR3 sequence: CASSFWGAYNEQFF. The DNA of the CDR3 is TGTGCCAGCAGCTTTTGGGGAGCCTACAATGAGCAGTTCTTC. The chain joins TRBV7-9 to TRBJ2-1; perhaps TRBD2 as D (5 bases). Trimming removed 3 bases at V and 2 bases at J, with 8 bases between. This CDR3 has 14 amino acids. Germline V gene data show CDR1 as SEHNR and CDR2 as FQNEAQ (reference sequence).

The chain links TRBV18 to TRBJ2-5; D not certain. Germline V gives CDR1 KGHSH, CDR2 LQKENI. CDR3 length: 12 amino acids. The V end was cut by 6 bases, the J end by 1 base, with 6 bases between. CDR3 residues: CASSRIQETQYF. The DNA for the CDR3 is TGTGCCAGCTCGAGGATCCAAGAGACCCAGTACTTC.

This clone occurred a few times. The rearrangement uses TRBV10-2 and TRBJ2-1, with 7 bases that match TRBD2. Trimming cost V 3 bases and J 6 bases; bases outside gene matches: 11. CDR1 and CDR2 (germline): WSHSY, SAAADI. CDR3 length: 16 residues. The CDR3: CASSDFGGGAVNEQFF. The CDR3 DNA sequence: TGCGCCAGCAGTGACTTCGGCGGGGGTGCTGTCAATGAGCAGTTCTTC.